The source of this T cell receptor beta chain is a study of control samples from healthy donors and cancer patients. Produced via immunoSEQ multiplex PCR; TCRdb's table is partial and in-frame only. This sample has around 80,000 clones, with about 94% found just once. In germline, CDR1 is SNHLY, CDR2 FYNNEI. V shed 8 bases and J shed 2 bases, with 18 bases lying between them. The CDR3 runs 15 residues. The J gene is TRBJ1-2, the V gene TRBV2; a weak D match, TRBD1 (6 bases). This TCR was recovered from a young woman in good health. The specimen sequenced was blood. The CDR3 nucleotides read TGTGCCAGCGCAACTTTGACAGGACCGAACTATGGCTACACCTTC. Its protein product is CASATLTGPNYGYTF.